The 10 T cell receptor beta chains below come from one sample, sequenced in a study of control samples from healthy donors and cancer patients. Profiled with immunoSEQ multiplex PCR; TCRdb holds only in-frame clones, not every one. The table includes around 200,000 clones, around 92% detected once. Sequenced: blood. These receptors all stem from a woman aged 25-40 years in good health.

This chain joins TRBV7-8 and TRBJ1-6; a weak D match, TRBD1 (5 bases). The germline CDR1 and CDR2 sequences are SGHVS and FQNEAQ. The CDR3 consists of 15 residues. The V end lost 5 bases, the J end lost 5 bases, and 13 bases lay between the germline ends. CDR3 bases: TGTGCCAGCAGCCTGGACCAGGGAAATAATTCACCCCTCCACTTT. As protein: CASSLDQGNNSPLHF.

This rearrangement joins TRBV11-3 to TRBJ1-1; a weak D match, TRBD1 (6 bases). CDR3 length: 13 amino acids. V was clipped by 5 bases and J by 1 base, with 8 bases between them. CDR1 is SGHNT, CDR2 YENEEA, per germline. In nucleotides, the CDR3 is TGTGCCAGCAGCCGGACAGAGAACACTGAAGCTTTCTTT. It is translated as CASSRTENTEAFF.

This clone has a single count. This chain uses TRBV2 with TRBJ1-6; possibly TRBD1 for D (5 bases). Trimming stripped 6 bases from V and 3 bases from J, with 12 bases between. Per germline, CDR1 SNHLY and CDR2 FYNNEI. The CDR3 consists of 15 residues. CDR3 amino acids: CASRDDRNYNSPLHF. The CDR3 nucleotides read TGTGCCAGCAGGGACGACAGAAACTATAATTCACCCCTCCACTTT.

The gene calls are TRBV11-3 and TRBJ1-1; D gene ambiguous. This CDR3 spans 16 amino acids. The germline V gene has CDR1 SGHNT and CDR2 YENEEA. Trimming shortened V by 0 bases and J by 0 bases, and 11 bases separated the two germline ends. CDR3 protein: CASSLEGGLMNTEAFF. CDR3 nucleotides: TGTGCCAGCAGCTTAGAGGGAGGGCTAATGAACACTGAAGCTTTCTTT.

This clone has only one observation. The gene calls are TRBV10-3 and TRBJ2-1, with a weak D call TRBD1 (6 bases). The CDR3 has 14 amino acids. Germline CDR1 is ENHRY and CDR2 is SYGVKD. Trimming took off 3 bases at V and 0 bases at J, with 6 bases between the two ends. CDR3 in amino acids: CAISDRGSYNEQFF. In nucleotides, the CDR3 is TGTGCCATCAGTGACAGGGGCTCCTACAATGAGCAGTTCTTC.

The chain combines TRBV4-2 with TRBJ2-1; 7 bases fit TRBD1. V was clipped by 1 base and J by 2 bases; unmatched bases: 2. Germline V gives CDR1 LGHNA, CDR2 YNFKEQ. CDR3 length: 15 amino acids. In nucleotides, the CDR3 is TGTGCCAGCAGCCAAGGGGGGACAGCCTACAATGAGCAGTTCTTC. This codes for CASSQGGTAYNEQFF.

The V gene is TRBV3-1 (or the pseudogene TRBV3-2), the J gene TRBJ2-1; D tentatively fits TRBD1 or TRBD2 (6 bases each). V was trimmed by 3 bases and J by 7 bases, leaving 16 bases between them. The CDR3 spans 15 residues. The V gene's germline CDR1 is LGHDT and CDR2 YNNKEL (reference sequence). CDR3 coding DNA: TGTGCCAGCAGCCAGGGGGGCGGGGCGCCGAATGAGCAGTTCTTC. Translation gives CASSQGGGAPNEQFF.

The chain recombines TRBV15 with TRBJ2-1, with TRBD2 matching over 8 bases. The CDR3 consists of 13 residues. Trimming removed 1 base from V and 13 bases from J; junction bases left unmatched: 6. Germline V gene lookup returns CDR1 LNHNV and CDR2 YYDKDF (reference sequence). The CDR3 nucleotides are TGTGCCACCAGCAGAGCTAGCGGGCCTGGCCAGTTCTTC. Protein sequence: CATSRASGPGQFF.

The gene calls are TRBV10-3 and TRBJ1-1; 9 bases are shared with TRBD1. Germline trimming cut 3 bases from V and 0 bases from J; bases unmatched to any gene: 5. CDR1 is ENHRY, CDR2 SYGVKD, per germline. The CDR3 runs to 16 residues. CDR3 in amino acids: CAISDRDRALNTEAFF. In DNA, the CDR3 is TGTGCCATCAGTGACCGGGACAGGGCCTTGAACACTGAAGCTTTCTTT.

V usage is TRBV9 and J usage is TRBJ2-2, with 7 bases identical to TRBD1. J lost 5 bases, V lost 2 bases, and 6 bases had no gene match. Germline values: CDR1 SGDLS, CDR2 YYNGEE. The CDR3 has 15 residues. CDR3 protein: CASSVATGWTGELFF. CDR3 nucleotides: TGTGCCAGCAGCGTCGCGACAGGGTGGACCGGGGAGCTGTTTTTT.